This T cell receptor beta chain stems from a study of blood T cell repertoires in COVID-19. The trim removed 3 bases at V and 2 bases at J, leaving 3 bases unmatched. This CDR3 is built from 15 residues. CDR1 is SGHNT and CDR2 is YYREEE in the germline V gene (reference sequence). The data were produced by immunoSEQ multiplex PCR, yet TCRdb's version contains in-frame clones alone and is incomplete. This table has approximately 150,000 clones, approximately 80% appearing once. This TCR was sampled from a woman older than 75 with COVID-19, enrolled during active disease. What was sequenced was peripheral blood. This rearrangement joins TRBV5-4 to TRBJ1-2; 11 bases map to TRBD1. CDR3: CASSWGDRGNYGYTF. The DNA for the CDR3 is TGTGCCAGCAGCTGGGGGGACAGGGGGAACTATGGCTACACCTTC.